Given below is one T cell receptor beta chain in context. Its antigen remains unidentified. CD4+ cells of the naive, central memory, regulatory and stem cell-like memory types were sorted via CD45RO/CCR7/CD25/CD127/CD95/CD27. Sorting gave populations that all exceeded 95% purity. This entry belongs to a study of beta chain features in type 1 diabetes. Study conclusions and caveats: Moderate yet significant TCRB CDR3 shortening was seen in Type 1 diabetes patients in all four CD4+ subsets.

Expressed TCRB transcripts were sequenced because the entire RNA isolate underwent reverse transcription. The table came from immunoSEQ multiplex PCR; TCRdb's copy has only in-frame clones and leaves some out. The sample yields some 360,000 clones, over 8.5% seen once. The CDR3 loop spans 15 amino acids. CDR1 is SGHRS and CDR2 is YFSETQ in the germline V gene. Trimming shortened V by 8 bases and J by 1 base, and 16 bases separated the two germline ends. The sequence was obtained from a man in his thirties or forties with type 1 diabetes. Sequencing input: central memory CD4+ T cells from blood. The chain combines TRBV5-1 with TRBJ1-5; D might be TRBD1 (5 bases). The CDR3 is CARTKTRDSNQPQHF. The CDR3 DNA sequence: TGCGCCAGGACGAAAACCCGGGACAGCAATCAGCCCCAGCATTTT.